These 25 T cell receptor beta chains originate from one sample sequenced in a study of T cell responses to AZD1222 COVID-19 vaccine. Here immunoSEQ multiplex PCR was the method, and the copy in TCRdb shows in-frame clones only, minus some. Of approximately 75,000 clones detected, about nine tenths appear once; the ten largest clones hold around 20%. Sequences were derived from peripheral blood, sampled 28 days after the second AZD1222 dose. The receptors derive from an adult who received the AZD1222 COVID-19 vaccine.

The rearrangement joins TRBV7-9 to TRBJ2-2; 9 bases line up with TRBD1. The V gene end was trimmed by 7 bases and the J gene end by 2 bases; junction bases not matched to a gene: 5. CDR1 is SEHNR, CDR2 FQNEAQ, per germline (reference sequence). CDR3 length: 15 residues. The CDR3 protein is CASNLGQGNTGELFF. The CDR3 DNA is TGTGCCAGCAACTTGGGACAGGGAAACACCGGGGAGCTGTTTTTT.

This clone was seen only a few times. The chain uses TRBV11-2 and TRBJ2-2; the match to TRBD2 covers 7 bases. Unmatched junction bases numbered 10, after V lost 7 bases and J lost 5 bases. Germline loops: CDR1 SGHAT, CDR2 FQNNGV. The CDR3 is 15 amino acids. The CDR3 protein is CASTSRGVGTGELFF. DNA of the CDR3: TGTGCCAGCACCTCCCGGGGGGTTGGGACCGGGGAGCTGTTTTTT.

CDR3 sequence reads: CASSFTGDYGYTF. The CDR3 DNA reads TGTGCCAGCAGTTTTACGGGGGACTATGGCTACACCTTC. V gene TRBV6-6 combines with J gene TRBJ1-2; possibly TRBD1 for D (5 bases). The V end lost 4 bases, the J end lost 3 bases, and 9 bases lay between the germline ends. There are 13 residues in the CDR3. Germline loops: CDR1 MNHNY, CDR2 SVGAGI (reference sequence).

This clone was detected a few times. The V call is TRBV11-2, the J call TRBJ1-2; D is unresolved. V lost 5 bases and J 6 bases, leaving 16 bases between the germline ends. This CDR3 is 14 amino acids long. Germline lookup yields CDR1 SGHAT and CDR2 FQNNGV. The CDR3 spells CASSLVGSLNGYTF. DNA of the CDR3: TGTGCCAGCAGCCTGGTGGGGTCTTTAAATGGCTACACCTTC.

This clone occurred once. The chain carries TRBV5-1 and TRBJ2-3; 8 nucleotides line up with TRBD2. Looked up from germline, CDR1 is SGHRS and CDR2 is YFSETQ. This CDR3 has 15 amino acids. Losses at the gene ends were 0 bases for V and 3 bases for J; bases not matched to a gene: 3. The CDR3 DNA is TGCGCCAGCAGCTTGGCCCGGGGGGGGACAGATACGCAGTATTTT. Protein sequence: CASSLARGGTDTQYF. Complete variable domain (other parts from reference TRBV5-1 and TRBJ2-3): KAGVTQTPRYLIKTRGQQVTLSCSPISGHRSVSWYQQTPGQGLQFLFEYFSETQRNKGNFPGRFSGRQFSNSRSEMNVSTLELGDSALYLCASSLARGGTDTQYFGPGTRLTVL.

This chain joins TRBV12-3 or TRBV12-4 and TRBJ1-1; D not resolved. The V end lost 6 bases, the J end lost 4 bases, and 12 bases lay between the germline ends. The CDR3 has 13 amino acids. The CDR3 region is CASSLAGGTEAFF. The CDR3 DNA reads TGTGCCAGCAGCCTAGCCGGCGGCACTGAAGCTTTCTTT.

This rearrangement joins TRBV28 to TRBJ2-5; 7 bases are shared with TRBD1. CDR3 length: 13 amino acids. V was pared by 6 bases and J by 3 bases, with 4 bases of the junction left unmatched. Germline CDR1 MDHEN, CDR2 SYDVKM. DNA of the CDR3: TGTGCCAGCAGAACCGGGACAGAAGAGACCCAGTACTTC. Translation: CASRTGTEETQYF.

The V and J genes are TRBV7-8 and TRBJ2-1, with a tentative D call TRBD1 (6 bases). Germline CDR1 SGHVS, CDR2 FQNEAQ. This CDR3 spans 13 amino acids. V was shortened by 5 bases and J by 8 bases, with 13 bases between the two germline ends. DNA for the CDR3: TGTGCCAGCAGCCCACAGGGTTTCGATGAGCAGTTCTTC. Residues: CASSPQGFDEQFF. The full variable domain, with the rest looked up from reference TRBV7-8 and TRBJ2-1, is GAGVSQSPRYKVAKRGQDVALRCDPISGHVSLFWYQQALGQGPEFLTYFQNEAQLDKSGLPSDRFFAERPEGSVSTLKIQRTQQEDSAVYLCASSPQGFDEQFFGPGTRLTVL.

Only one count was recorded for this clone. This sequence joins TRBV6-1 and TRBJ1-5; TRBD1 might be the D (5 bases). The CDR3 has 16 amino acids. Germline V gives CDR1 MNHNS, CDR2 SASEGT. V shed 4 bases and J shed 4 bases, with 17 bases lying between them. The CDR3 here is CASSGRGSPGNQPQHF. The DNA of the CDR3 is TGTGCCAGCAGTGGCCGGGGGAGTCCTGGTAATCAGCCCCAGCATTTT.

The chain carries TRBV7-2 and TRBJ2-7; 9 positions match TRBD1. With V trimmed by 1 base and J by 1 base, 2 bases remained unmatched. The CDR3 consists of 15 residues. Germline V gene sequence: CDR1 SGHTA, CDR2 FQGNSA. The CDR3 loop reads CASSLGGQGSYEQYF. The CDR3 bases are TGTGCCAGCAGCTTAGGTGGACAGGGGTCCTACGAGCAGTACTTC.

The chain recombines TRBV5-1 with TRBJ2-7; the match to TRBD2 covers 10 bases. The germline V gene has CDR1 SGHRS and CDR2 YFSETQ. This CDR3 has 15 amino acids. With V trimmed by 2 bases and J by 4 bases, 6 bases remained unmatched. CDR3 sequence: CASSFVSGGTYEQYF. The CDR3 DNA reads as TGCGCCAGCAGCTTTGTTAGCGGGGGGACGTACGAGCAGTACTTC.

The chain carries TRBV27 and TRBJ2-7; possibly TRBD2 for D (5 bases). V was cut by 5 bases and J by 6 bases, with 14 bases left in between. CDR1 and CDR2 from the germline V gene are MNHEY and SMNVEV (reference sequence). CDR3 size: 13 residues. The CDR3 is CASSNHREGEQYF. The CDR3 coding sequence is TGTGCCAGCAGTAACCATCGAGAGGGCGAGCAGTACTTC.

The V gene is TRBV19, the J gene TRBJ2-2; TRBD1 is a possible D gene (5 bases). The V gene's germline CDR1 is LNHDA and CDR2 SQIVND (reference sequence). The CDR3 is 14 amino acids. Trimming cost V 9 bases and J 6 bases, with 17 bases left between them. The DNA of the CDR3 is TGTGCCAGCAGAGCCACAGGTCTCTCCGGGGAGCTGTTTTTT. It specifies CASRATGLSGELFF.

Here the CDR3 DNA reads TGTGCCAGCAGCCAAGGAATGGCACAGGGGGACTCCTACGAGCAGTACTTC. Translation gives CASSQGMAQGDSYEQYF. The chain joins TRBV3-1 (or the pseudogene TRBV3-2) to TRBJ2-7; 8 positions agree with TRBD1. This CDR3 is 17 amino acids long. Germline V gene lookup returns CDR1 LGHDT and CDR2 YNNKEL (reference sequence). Trimming removed 1 base from V and 0 bases from J; junction bases left unmatched: 8.

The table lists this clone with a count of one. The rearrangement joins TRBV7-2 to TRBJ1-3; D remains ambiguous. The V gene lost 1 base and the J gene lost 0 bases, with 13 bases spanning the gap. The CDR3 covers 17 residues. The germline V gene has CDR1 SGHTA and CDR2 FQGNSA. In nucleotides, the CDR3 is TGTGCCAGCAGCTTAGGCCTTGGACGGACCTCTGGAAACACCATATATTTT. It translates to CASSLGLGRTSGNTIYF. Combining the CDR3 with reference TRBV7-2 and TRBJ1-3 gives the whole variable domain GAGVSQSPSNKVTEKGKDVELRCDPISGHTALYWYRQSLGQGLEFLIYFQGNSAPDKSGLPSDRFSAERTGGSVSTLTIQRTQQEDSAVYLCASSLGLGRTSGNTIYFGEGSWLTVV.

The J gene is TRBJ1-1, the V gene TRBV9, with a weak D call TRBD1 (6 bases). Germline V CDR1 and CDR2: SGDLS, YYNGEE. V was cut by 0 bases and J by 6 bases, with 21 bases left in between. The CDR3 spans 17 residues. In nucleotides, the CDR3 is TGTGCCAGCAGCGTAGGAAGGAACAGGGACGGTGGTGCTGAAGCTTTCTTT. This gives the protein CASSVGRNRDGGAEAFF.

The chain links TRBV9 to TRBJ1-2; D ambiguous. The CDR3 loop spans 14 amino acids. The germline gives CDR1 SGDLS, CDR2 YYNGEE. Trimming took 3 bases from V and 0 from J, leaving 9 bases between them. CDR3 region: CASSGNTANYGYTF. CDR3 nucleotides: TGTGCCAGCAGCGGCAATACCGCTAACTATGGCTACACCTTC. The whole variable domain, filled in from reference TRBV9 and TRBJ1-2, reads DSGVTQTPKHLITATGQRVTLRCSPRSGDLSVYWYQQSLDQGLQFLIQYYNGEERAKGNILERFSAQQFPDLHSELNLSSLELGDSALYFCASSGNTANYGYTFGSGTRLTVV.

The CDR3: CAWSFRSRTGGVSYNSPLHF. CDR3 DNA sequence: TGTGCCTGGAGCTTCAGAAGTCGGACAGGGGGGGTGTCCTATAATTCACCCCTCCACTTT. The genes are TRBV30 and TRBJ1-6, with 10 nucleotides matching TRBD1. CDR1 is GTSNPN and CDR2 is SVGIG in the germline V gene (reference sequence). Trimming cost V 3 bases and J 1 base; bases outside gene matches: 15. The CDR3 is made up of 20 amino acids.

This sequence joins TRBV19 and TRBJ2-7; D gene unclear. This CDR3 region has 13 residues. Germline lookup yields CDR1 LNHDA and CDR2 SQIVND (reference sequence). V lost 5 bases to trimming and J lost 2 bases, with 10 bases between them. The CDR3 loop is CASSQRAAYEQYF. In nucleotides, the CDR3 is TGTGCCAGTAGTCAAAGGGCCGCCTACGAGCAGTACTTC.

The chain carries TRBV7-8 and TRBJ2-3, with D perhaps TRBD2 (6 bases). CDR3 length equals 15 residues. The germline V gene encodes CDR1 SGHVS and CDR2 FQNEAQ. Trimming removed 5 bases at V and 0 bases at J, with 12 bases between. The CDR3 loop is CASSPTGVSTDTQYF. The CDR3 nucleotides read TGTGCCAGCAGCCCAACGGGGGTTAGCACAGATACGCAGTATTTT.

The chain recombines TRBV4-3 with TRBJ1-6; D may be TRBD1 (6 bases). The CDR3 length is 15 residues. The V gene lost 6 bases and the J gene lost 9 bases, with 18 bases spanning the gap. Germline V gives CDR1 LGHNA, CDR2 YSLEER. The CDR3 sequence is CASSSKQGRVSPLHF. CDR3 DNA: TGCGCCAGCAGTTCGAAACAGGGTCGGGTTTCACCCCTCCACTTT.

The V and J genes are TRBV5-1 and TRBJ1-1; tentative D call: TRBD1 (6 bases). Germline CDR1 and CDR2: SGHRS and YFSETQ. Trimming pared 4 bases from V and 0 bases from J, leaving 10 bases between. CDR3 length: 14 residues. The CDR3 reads CASSLRQVNTEAFF. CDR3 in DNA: TGCGCCAGCAGCCTTAGACAGGTGAACACTGAAGCTTTCTTT.

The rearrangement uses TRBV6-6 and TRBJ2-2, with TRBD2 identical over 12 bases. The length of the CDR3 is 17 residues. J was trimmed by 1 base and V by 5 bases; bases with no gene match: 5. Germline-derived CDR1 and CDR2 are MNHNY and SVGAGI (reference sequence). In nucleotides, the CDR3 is TGTGCCAGCAGTCGGCTAGCGGGGGGGCGGAACACCGGGGAGCTGTTTTTT. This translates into CASSRLAGGRNTGELFF.

The CDR3 loop is CASRHPGQGMITGELFF. The CDR3 DNA follows: TGTGCCAGCAGGCATCCGGGACAGGGTATGATCACCGGGGAGCTGTTTTTT. The genes are TRBV2 and TRBJ2-2, with 9 bases fitting TRBD1. Trimming removed 6 bases from V and 4 bases from J; junction bases left unmatched: 12. The CDR3 spans 17 residues. Germline V gene lookup returns CDR1 SNHLY and CDR2 FYNNEI.

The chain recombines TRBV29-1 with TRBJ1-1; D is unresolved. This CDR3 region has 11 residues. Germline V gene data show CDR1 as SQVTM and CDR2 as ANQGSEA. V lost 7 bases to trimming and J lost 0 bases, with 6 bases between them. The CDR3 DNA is TGCAGCGCGGCCCTGAACACTGAAGCTTTCTTT. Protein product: CSAALNTEAFF.